This T cell receptor (beta chain) was captured in a study of T-cell reconstitution after alpha-beta-depleted transplantation in children. Study results and caveats: Surviving recipient T cells and thymic progenitors accounted for the high day-60 TCRbeta diversity observed in some patients. Counts and diversity of T cells one year after transplant came mostly from newly produced T cells.

Unique molecular identifiers were used in preparing the TCRbeta library. From the PCR reads, TCRdb called clonotypes with MiXCR, one entry per CDR3 protein. The sample yields about 980,000 distinct CDR3 sequences, around 30% seen once. A few counts support this clonotype. Its antigen is not known. CDR3 size: 17 residues. V was pared by 1 base and J by 2 bases, with 15 bases between. Germline V gives CDR1 MGHRA, CDR2 YSYEKL. The gene calls are TRBV4-1 and TRBJ2-1; D is unresolved. The TCR comes from a boy in the first two years of life who had a stem cell transplant for SCID, so the T cells may come from the graft donor. This specimen consisted of PBMCs, mostly from graft donor cells, obtained 360 days after TCRalphabeta/CD19-depleted stem cell transplant. This CDR3 is CASSQAEVGRAYNEQFF. The CDR3 DNA sequence: TGCGCCAGCAGCCAAGCTGAAGTGGGAAGGGCCTACAATGAGCAGTTCTTC.